The 7 T cell receptor beta chains below were found in one sample sequenced in a study of tumor-infiltrating lymphocytes in primary liver carcinoma. From unsorted bulk tissue weighing about 20-32 mg, DNA and RNA were co-extracted. Production of TCR beta cDNA used 500 ng total RNA together with a constant-region primer. Library construction for TCR beta comprised three nested multiplex PCR rounds performed with slightly modified ARM-PCR. With TRBV1-TRBV30 forward primers and a C-beta reverse primer, the first two PCR rounds were run for roughly 10 cycles each. TCRdb reprocessed the multiplex PCR reads via MiXCR and lists one record per CDR3 protein. The profile covers approximately 73,000 distinct CDR3 sequences, with roughly 69% appearing a single time and 25% to 35% taken by the ten largest. Specimen: liver tumor tissue from sampling region 4. Noted subset: tumor region T4, right-lateral pole. These receptors were collected from a man between 35 and 55 years old with primary liver carcinoma and hepatitis B virus infection.

Turning to this clonotype: One end of the junction does not line up with germline, which may come from a read error. This chain connects TRBV29-1 to TRBJ2-1; 10 bases are shared with TRBD2. From germline, CDR1 is SQVTM and CDR2 ANQGSEA. The CDR3 has 14 amino acids. The CDR3 coding sequence is TGCAGCGTCCTCAAAGCGGGAGGGTACAATAAGCAGTTCTTC. It codes for CSVLKAGGYNKQFF.

The CDR3 DNA sequence: TGTGCCAGTAGTCTACAGGGGGCTGCCGAGCAGTACTTC. This sequence encodes CASSLQGAAEQYF. The V call is TRBV12-3 or TRBV12-4, the J call TRBJ2-7; 9 bases fit TRBD1. The length of the CDR3 is 13 residues. V shed 9 bases and J 6 bases; nucleotides not matched to a gene: 9.

Of note for this clonotype: Without the conserved terminal phenylalanine or tryptophan, this CDR3 likely stems from a read error. Because the CDR3's place on the DNA is in doubt, the DNA is left out and the CDR3 is given as listed by TCRdb. This chain joins TRBV6-5 and TRBJ2-7; TRBD2, as called in the table, went unchecked against the DNA. The CDR3 is 14 amino acids long, termini counted. Germline CDR1 MNHEY, CDR2 SVGAGI. CDR3 in amino acids: CASSYREGRYEQYS.

As for this clonotype: Its ends do not fully match the called genes, so a read error is possible. The chain employs TRBV6-2 or TRBV6-3 and TRBJ2-1; D is tentatively TRBD1 or TRBD2 (5 bases each). Germline-derived CDR1 and CDR2 are MNHEY and SVGEGT. The CDR3 runs to 16 residues. The CDR3 region is CASSGTGTATYNGQFF. The CDR3 bases are TGTGCCAGCAGTGGAACCGGGACGGCAACCTACAATGGGCAGTTCTTC.

Comment on this clonotype: The junction does not match germline at one end; this may be a read error. The V call is TRBV28, the J call TRBJ1-1; 10 bases map to TRBD1. The CDR3 totals 15 residues. Germline CDR1 reads MDHEN; CDR2 reads SYDVKM. The CDR3 is CASPSGTGVNTEPFF. Written as DNA, the CDR3 is TGTGCCAGCCCTTCCGGGACAGGGGTGAACACTGAACCTTTCTTT.

Comments on this clonotype: A much more abundant neighbour one base away suggests this may be a read error. The V gene is TRBV7-9, the J gene TRBJ1-2; TRBD1 might be the D (5 bases). Germline values: CDR1 SEHNR, CDR2 FQNEAQ (reference sequence). This CDR3 has 16 residues. V lost 4 bases to trimming and J lost 2 bases, with 17 bases between them. CDR3 nucleotide sequence: TGTGCCAGCAGCTCGATAACCGGGACTACCAACTATGGCTACACCTTC. This encodes CASSSITGTTNYGYTF.

Details on this clonotype: The germline gene is not matched at one end of the junction; a read error may be the cause. The CDR3 protein is CASSRGLAVSADMQYF. CDR3 nucleotides: TGTGCCAGCAGCAGGGGACTAGCGGTCAGCGCAGATATGCAGTATTTT. The J gene is TRBJ2-3, the V gene TRBV11-1; the match to TRBD2 covers 11 bases. The CDR3 contains 16 residues. Germline V gene sequence: CDR1 SGHAT, CDR2 FQDESV (reference sequence).